The rows below give T cell receptor beta chains drawn from one sample of a study of T cells in Graves' hyperthyroidism and ophthalmopathy. TCRdb analysed the multiplex PCR reads with MiXCR anew, one entry per CDR3 protein. The sample records 50,000 to 60,000 distinct CDR3 sequences, approximately 50% being singletons. Sequenced: blood. These receptors came from a woman aged 25 to 39 with Graves' ophthalmopathy. Both conserved end residues are part of each CDR3. Fields, in order: V gene, J gene, CDR3 protein.

V gene: TRBV7-3; J gene: TRBJ2-7; CDR3 protein: CTGSLGQGNEQYF
V gene: TRBV11-1; J gene: TRBJ2-3; CDR3 protein: CASSLAGGRGTQYF
V gene: TRBV10-3; J gene: TRBJ2-7; CDR3 protein: CASSYPAGREQYF
V gene: TRBV9; J gene: TRBJ2-7; CDR3 protein: CASSLWDSFCEQYF
V gene: TRBV7-8; J gene: TRBJ1-1; CDR3 protein: CASSHRNTEAFF
V gene: TRBV7-9; J gene: TRBJ2-5; CDR3 protein: CASRPKRRIETQYF
V gene: TRBV27; J gene: TRBJ1-5; CDR3 protein: CASSLNRGNQLQHF
V gene: TRBV24-1; J gene: TRBJ2-1; CDR3 protein: CATSAVKVGTNEQFF
V gene: TRBV20-1; J gene: TRBJ2-5; CDR3 protein: CSAHPRTSQETQYF
V gene: TRBV19; J gene: TRBJ2-1; CDR3 protein: CASSIESGSSYNEQFF
V gene: TRBV18; J gene: TRBJ2-1; CDR3 protein: CASPTDSYEQFF
V gene: TRBV28; J gene: TRBJ1-5; CDR3 protein: CASSLLRGHYSNQPQHF
V gene: TRBV6-1; J gene: TRBJ1-2; CDR3 protein: CASSEYGYTF
V gene: TRBV18; J gene: TRBJ1-1; CDR3 protein: CASSPDQWQGVTEAFF
V gene: TRBV4-2; J gene: TRBJ2-5; CDR3 protein: CASSQADGLRGTGGTQYF
V gene: TRBV11-1; J gene: TRBJ1-2; CDR3 protein: CASSLGQENYGYTF
V gene: TRBV7-8; J gene: TRBJ2-7; CDR3 protein: CDSSFYICSARGQFLSYEQYF
V gene: TRBV11-1; J gene: TRBJ1-5; CDR3 protein: CASSFYICSAKEAGVDQPQHF
V gene: TRBV6-6; J gene: TRBJ2-4; CDR3 protein: CASKPLGGAKNIQYF
V gene: TRBV12-3/TRBV12-4; J gene: TRBJ1-1; CDR3 protein: CASSRTTGEWDTEVFF
V gene: TRBV20-1; J gene: TRBJ2-7; CDR3 protein: CSASNSHSYEQYF
V gene: TRBV2; J gene: TRBJ2-1; CDR3 protein: CASNPDRDYEQFF
V gene: TRBV11-2; J gene: TRBJ2-7; CDR3 protein: CASSSPGQGDHEQYF
V gene: TRBV12-3/TRBV12-4; J gene: TRBJ2-3; CDR3 protein: CASSFSSGPTDTQYF
V gene: TRBV20-1; J gene: TRBJ2-3; CDR3 protein: CSATGLAGGYDTQYF
V gene: TRBV12-3/TRBV12-4; J gene: TRBJ2-7; CDR3 protein: CASSPGTGAYEQYF
V gene: TRBV2; J gene: TRBJ2-2; CDR3 protein: CASSAGQGNTGELFF
V gene: TRBV5-6; J gene: TRBJ1-2; CDR3 protein: CASSFLNYGYTF
V gene: TRBV25-1; J gene: TRBJ2-5; CDR3 protein: CASSERETRVRETQYF
V gene: TRBV20-1; J gene: TRBJ2-5; CDR3 protein: CSARDRGRETQYF
V gene: TRBV29-1; J gene: TRBJ1-2; CDR3 protein: CSVDVEGGGHGYTF
V gene: TRBV24-1; J gene: TRBJ1-2; CDR3 protein: CATSALDRKYGYTF
V gene: TRBV7-2; J gene: TRBJ1-5; CDR3 protein: CAGSPYSQPQHF
V gene: TRBV24-1; J gene: TRBJ2-1; CDR3 protein: CATSETGGGTGNEQFF
V gene: TRBV24-1; J gene: TRBJ2-7; CDR3 protein: CATSGGSTGELYF
V gene: TRBV9; J gene: TRBJ1-1; CDR3 protein: CASSVAGGPTEAFF
V gene: TRBV3-1; J gene: TRBJ2-7; CDR3 protein: CASSQGPSEQYF
V gene: TRBV6-4; J gene: TRBJ1-4; CDR3 protein: CASSEKLFF
V gene: TRBV7-2; J gene: TRBJ2-5; CDR3 protein: CASRTGGETQYF
V gene: TRBV20-1; J gene: TRBJ2-1; CDR3 protein: CSARDEQFF
V gene: TRBV15; J gene: TRBJ1-5; CDR3 protein: CATSRGGTGVSQPQHF
V gene: TRBV12-3/TRBV12-4; J gene: TRBJ2-5; CDR3 protein: CASSLMDQETQYF
V gene: TRBV2; J gene: TRBJ1-1; CDR3 protein: CASGGQGGTEALF